A single sample is the source of the 29 T cell receptor beta chains below, sequenced in a study of regulatory T cells in long-lasting Graves disease (dated by TCRdb to the early 2020s). Libraries were constructed by multiplex PCR. The data were produced on an Illumina HiSeq 4000. TCR beta libraries were built with iRepertoire HTBI primers and Arm-PCR amplification of CDR3 regions. TCRdb itself trimmed the public reads at Q25 with fastp, ran MiXCR and retained productive beta chains. Here each entry gathers all rows of one CDR3 protein and keeps the most common genes and DNA. The sample yields hundreds of thousands of distinct CDR3 sequences; approximately 23% were counted once. The top ten clones comprise around 14% of the sample. The time point label on this specimen signifies: persistent/refractory GD, antithyroid drugs over 5 years with positive TRAb. For both TCR sequencing and RNA sequencing, RNA was extracted from PBMCs using TRIzol.

The sequencing used peripheral blood mononuclear cells (PBMCs), collected when the disease was refractory, from a patient treated with antithyroid drugs. These receptors originate from a female donor with Graves disease.

This clonotype was detected only a few times. The chain has TRBV29-1 and TRBJ1-5; 12 bases map to TRBD1. The germline V gene encodes CDR1 SQVTM and CDR2 ANQGSEA. There are 14 residues in the CDR3. Trimming removed 6 bases from V and 6 bases from J; junction bases left unmatched: 6. The chain's CDR3 is CSVAGTGGFQPQHF. The DNA of the CDR3 is TGCAGCGTGGCCGGGACAGGGGGCTTTCAGCCCCAGCATTTT.

J is TRBJ1-6 and V is TRBV20-1, with D possibly being TRBD1 (5 bases). Germline-derived CDR1 and CDR2 are DFQATT and SNEGSKA (reference sequence). V was pared by 0 bases and J by 12 bases, with 9 bases between. The CDR3 has 12 residues. This chain's CDR3 is CSAREGVGPLHF. The CDR3 nucleotides read TGCAGTGCTAGAGAGGGGGTGGGACCCCTCCACTTT.

At least ten counts were recorded for this clonotype. The J gene is TRBJ2-2, the V gene TRBV28; TRBD1 matches 7 bases. Germline assignment: CDR1 MDHEN and CDR2 SYDVKM. The J segment lost 3 bases and the V segment lost 4 bases, leaving 5 bases of the junction unmatched. This CDR3 contains 15 residues. The CDR3 DNA reads as TGTGCCAGCAGTTCGACAGGGTGGGACACCGGGGAGCTGTTTTTT. As protein: CASSSTGWDTGELFF.

This clonotype was observed once. The chain has TRBV5-5 and TRBJ1-3, with TRBD1 as a possible D gene (6 bases). Germline V gives CDR1 SGHKS, CDR2 YYEKEE (reference sequence). V gave up 2 bases and J gave up 3 bases, with 18 bases separating them. This CDR3 is 17 amino acids long. Here the CDR3 reads CASSLPRDIADGNTIYF. The CDR3 coding sequence is TGTGCCAGCAGCTTACCCAGGGACATTGCTGATGGAAACACCATATATTTT. Variable domain in full (rest from reference TRBV5-5 and TRBJ1-3): DAGVTQSPTHLIKTRGQQVTLRCSPISGHKSVSWYQQVLGQGPQFIFQYYEKEERGRGNFPDRFSARQFPNYSSELNVNALLLGDSALYLCASSLPRDIADGNTIYFGEGSWLTVV.

On this clonotype itself: With a far larger clone one base away, a read error is the likely cause. The chain links TRBV6-2 or TRBV6-3 to TRBJ2-7; TRBD1 agrees at 8 bases. Trimming at V came to 0 bases and at J to 4 bases, leaving 5 bases not matched to a gene. Germline CDR1 and CDR2: MNHEY and SVGEGT. The CDR3 has 15 amino acids. The CDR3 sequence: CASSYSGQVPYEQYF. CDR3 nucleotide sequence: TGTGCCAGCAGTTACTCGGGACAGGTACCTTACGAGCAGTACTTC.

The table lists this clonotype with many counts. The V and J genes are TRBV3-1 and TRBJ2-5; TRBD1 aligns across 7 bases. There are 16 residues in the CDR3. The V and J ends lost 1 base and 4 bases, in that order; junction bases with no gene match: 9. Germline CDR1 LGHDT, CDR2 YNNKEL (reference sequence). CDR3 nucleotide sequence: TGTGCCAGCAGCCAAGGGACAGGACTCATAGGAGAGACCCAGTACTTC. Its protein is CASSQGTGLIGETQYF.

This clonotype showed up just once. This chain links TRBV15 with TRBJ2-6, with a tentative D call TRBD1 (5 bases). This CDR3 is built from 14 residues. Trimming shortened V by 3 bases and J by 4 bases, and 7 bases separated the two germline ends. Germline V lookup: CDR1 LNHNV, CDR2 YYDKDF (reference sequence). The CDR3 bases are TGTGCCACCAGCAGGCGGACAGGGGCCAACGTCCTGACTTTC. Translation gives CATSRRTGANVLTF.

This clonotype was observed at least ten times. This chain connects TRBV28 to TRBJ2-7; 10 nucleotides match TRBD2. The CDR3 has 20 amino acids. V was clipped by 5 bases and J by 0 bases; unmatched bases: 19. CDR1 and CDR2 from the germline V gene are MDHEN and SYDVKM. The DNA for the CDR3 is TGTGCCAGCAGTCCCCTTGGGGCTAGCGGGAGTGGGTCGTACTCCTACGAGCAGTACTTC. Encoded protein: CASSPLGASGSGSYSYEQYF.

This chain connects TRBV4-1 to TRBJ2-7; 9 bases align to TRBD1. CDR3 length equals 15 residues. CDR1 is MGHRA and CDR2 is YSYEKL in the germline V gene. Trimming removed 2 bases from V and 2 bases from J; junction bases left unmatched: 4. CDR3 coding DNA: TGCGCCAGCAGCCAAACCGGGACAGGGACCTACGAGCAGTACTTC. This encodes CASSQTGTGTYEQYF.

At least ten counts were recorded for this clonotype. The chain has TRBV7-8 and TRBJ2-2; the D gene is possibly TRBD2 (5 bases). Germline V gene data show CDR1 as SGHVS and CDR2 as FQNEAQ. Deletions cut 1 base from V and 1 base from J, with 10 bases between. The CDR3 totals 16 residues. The CDR3 here is CASSLGLALNTGELFF. The CDR3 coding sequence is TGTGCCAGCAGCTTAGGGCTAGCCTTGAACACCGGGGAGCTGTTTTTT. Complete variable domain (other parts from reference TRBV7-8 and TRBJ2-2): GAGVSQSPRYKVAKRGQDVALRCDPISGHVSLFWYQQALGQGPEFLTYFQNEAQLDKSGLPSDRFFAERPEGSVSTLKIQRTQQEDSAVYLCASSLGLALNTGELFFGEGSRLTVL.

This clonotype was picked up a small number of times. V and J are TRBV6-1 and TRBJ1-2; 7 bases line up with TRBD1. Germline V lookup: CDR1 MNHNS, CDR2 SASEGT. The CDR3 spans 12 residues. V lost 7 bases to trimming and J lost 5 bases; unmatched junction nucleotides: 4. CDR3: CASTPRGYGYTF. The CDR3 bases are TGTGCCAGCACCCCCAGGGGGTATGGCTACACCTTC.

The chain recombines TRBV7-2 with TRBJ1-5, with 7 bases identical to TRBD1. CDR3 size: 15 residues. V lost 5 bases and J lost 6; bases outside the gene matches: 10. Germline assignment: CDR1 SGHTA and CDR2 FQGNSA. CDR3 region: CASSTYDREGQPQHF. The CDR3 DNA is TGTGCCAGCAGCACGTACGACAGGGAAGGTCAGCCCCAGCATTTT.

This clonotype has ten or more counts. The chain is built from TRBV12-3 or TRBV12-4 and TRBJ1-2; D gene ambiguous. This CDR3 spans 16 amino acids. Trimming cost V 1 base and J 0 bases, with 12 bases left between them. CDR3 loop: CASSLEAGTANYGYTF. As DNA, the CDR3 is TGTGCCAGCAGTTTAGAGGCAGGCACAGCTAACTATGGCTACACCTTC.

The CDR3 protein is CASSYPGAGGELFF. In nucleotides, the CDR3 is TGTGCCAGCAGTTATCCAGGGGCCGGCGGGGAGCTGTTTTTT. V is TRBV6-5 and J is TRBJ2-2; TRBD1 is a possible D gene (6 bases). CDR3 length equals 14 residues. V lost 3 bases to trimming and J lost 7 bases, with 12 bases between them. Germline CDR1 reads MNHEY; CDR2 reads SVGAGI.

The CDR3 bases are TGTGCCAGCAGCCGGACTAGCGGGAGGGCTAGGAATGAGCAGTTCTTC. It yields the protein CASSRTSGRARNEQFF. This rearrangement joins TRBV7-2 to TRBJ2-1; 15 nucleotides align to TRBD2. With 5 bases clipped from V and 7 bases from J, the junction kept 6 bases outside the gene matches. Germline CDR1 reads SGHTA; CDR2 reads FQGNSA. CDR3 length: 16 residues.

The J gene is TRBJ1-2, the V gene TRBV7-2, with D hard to call. The CDR3 has 14 residues. Germline CDR1 reads SGHTA; CDR2 reads FQGNSA. With 1 base removed from V and 1 base from J, the gap between germline ends came to 7 bases. The DNA of the CDR3 is TGTGCCAGCAGCTTAGATGCTTTTAACTATGGCTACACCTTC. Translation gives CASSLDAFNYGYTF.

A remark on this clonotype: A read error may be the cause here, since a much bigger clone is one base away. The rearrangement links TRBV15 to TRBJ2-7; D may be TRBD2 (6 bases). Trimming pared 1 base from V and 3 bases from J, leaving 16 bases between. The CDR3 is 16 residues long. Germline V CDR1 and CDR2: LNHNV, YYDKDF (reference sequence). For the CDR3, the DNA is TGTGCCACCAGCAGAGGGTCTAGCGAAAAAAGCTACGAGCAGTACTTC. Protein sequence: CATSRGSSEKSYEQYF.

This clonotype has a count of ten or more. The chain recombines TRBV12-3 or TRBV12-4 with TRBJ1-5; 7 bases map to TRBD1. This CDR3 is built from 14 residues. V shed 6 bases, J shed 6 bases, and the junction held 8 bases outside the gene matches. The CDR3 sequence: CASSQTGMGQPQHF. DNA for the CDR3: TGTGCCAGCAGCCAGACAGGGATGGGTCAGCCCCAGCATTTT.

There are a few counts of this clonotype. The chain links TRBV6-1 to TRBJ2-6, with D possibly being TRBD1 or TRBD2 (5 bases each). Germline CDR1 is MNHNS and CDR2 is SASEGT. V lost 5 bases and J 0 bases, leaving 17 bases between the germline ends. There are 18 residues in the CDR3. CDR3 sequence (DNA): TGTGCCAGCAGTAAGACCGGGACGGCGATCTCTGGGGCCAACGTCCTGACTTTC. It specifies CASSKTGTAISGANVLTF.

This clonotype was observed at least ten times. V usage is TRBV12-3 or TRBV12-4 and J usage is TRBJ1-2; 10 bases match TRBD1. V was pared by 6 bases and J by 6 bases, with 7 bases of the junction left unmatched. This CDR3 is built from 14 residues. CDR3 nucleotides: TGTGCCAGCAGCTCCGGGACAGGGGTGGATGGCTACACCTTC. It encodes CASSSGTGVDGYTF.

This clonotype was counted many times. V is TRBV29-1 and J is TRBJ1-4; 8 positions agree with TRBD1. Trimming cost V 7 bases and J 8 bases; bases outside gene matches: 21. From germline, CDR1 is SQVTM and CDR2 ANQGSEA. The CDR3 contains 17 residues. CDR3 DNA sequence: TGCAGCGGTCTAAACAGGGGGAAGGCGGGATTTTGGGAAAAACTGTTTTTT. Translated: CSGLNRGKAGFWEKLFF.

This clonotype has a handful of counts. V usage is TRBV25-1 and J usage is TRBJ1-1; D is unresolved. The CDR3 length is 13 residues. V gave up 1 base and J gave up 4 bases, with 7 bases separating them. CDR1 MGHDK and CDR2 SYGVNS come from the germline V gene. The CDR3 here is CASSESGSTEAFF. The DNA of the CDR3 is TGTGCCAGCAGTGAATCGGGGAGCACTGAAGCTTTCTTT.

In its sample, this clonotype was seen many times. The chain joins TRBV28 to TRBJ2-7, with TRBD1 matching over 7 bases. Losses at the gene ends were 5 bases for V and 2 bases for J; bases not matched to a gene: 6. Germline V gives CDR1 MDHEN, CDR2 SYDVKM. The CDR3 has 14 amino acids. CDR3 coding DNA: TGTGCCAGCAGTATCCCCGGGACAGCCTACGAGCAGTACTTC. Translated: CASSIPGTAYEQYF. Full variable domain (outside the CDR3, taken from reference TRBV28 and TRBJ2-7): DVKVTQSSRYLVKRTGEKVFLECVQDMDHENMFWYRQDPGLGLRLIYFSYDVKMKEKGDIPEGYSVSREKKERFSLILESASTNQTSMYLCASSIPGTAYEQYFGPGTRLTVT.

The rearrangement joins TRBV20-1 to TRBJ2-7, with D tentatively TRBD1 or TRBD2 (5 bases each). The CDR3 has 13 residues. V lost 5 bases to trimming and J lost 1 base, with 12 bases between them. Looked up from germline, CDR1 is DFQATT and CDR2 is SNEGSKA (reference sequence). The CDR3 reads CSAPWDGSYEQYF. The CDR3 DNA is TGCAGTGCTCCTTGGGACGGGTCCTACGAGCAGTACTTC.

The sample holds many counts of this clonotype. This chain joins TRBV11-1 and TRBJ2-2; D call uncertain. Germline V lookup: CDR1 SGHAT, CDR2 FQDESV (reference sequence). Trimming shortened V by 3 bases and J by 0 bases, and 8 bases separated the two germline ends. This CDR3 is 15 amino acids long. The DNA of the CDR3 is TGTGCCAGCAGCTTTCCTATGACGAACACCGGGGAGCTGTTTTTT. This gives the protein CASSFPMTNTGELFF.

This clonotype was observed at least ten times. V gene TRBV12-3 or TRBV12-4 combines with J gene TRBJ1-6, with D perhaps matching TRBD1 (5 bases). This CDR3 region has 14 residues. The V end lost 5 bases, the J end lost 8 bases, and 13 bases lay between the germline ends. The CDR3: CASSPQGPDSPLHF. The CDR3 coding sequence is TGTGCCAGCAGTCCCCAGGGACCGGATTCACCCCTCCACTTT.

This clonotype was recorded only once. The V and J genes are TRBV5-1 and TRBJ2-3; 9 nucleotides align to TRBD2. This CDR3 is 14 amino acids long. The germline V gene encodes CDR1 SGHRS and CDR2 YFSETQ. Unmatched junction bases numbered 3, after V lost 2 bases and J lost 5 bases. In nucleotides, the CDR3 is TGCGCCAGCAGCTTAGCGGGGGGAATAGATACGCAGTATTTT. It translates to CASSLAGGIDTQYF. Supplemented by reference TRBV5-1 and TRBJ2-3, the full variable domain reads KAGVTQTPRYLIKTRGQQVTLSCSPISGHRSVSWYQQTPGQGLQFLFEYFSETQRNKGNFPGRFSGRQFSNSRSEMNVSTLELGDSALYLCASSLAGGIDTQYFGPGTRLTVL.

The table lists this clonotype with a few counts. This chain uses TRBV28 with TRBJ1-3; D call uncertain. V dropped 8 bases and J dropped 0 bases, with 11 bases sitting between them. The CDR3 is 14 amino acids. Germline CDR1 MDHEN, CDR2 SYDVKM. The CDR3 loop is CASGWGDSGNTIYF. The CDR3 DNA reads as TGTGCCAGCGGATGGGGAGACTCTGGAAACACCATATATTTT. The whole variable domain, filled in from reference TRBV28 and TRBJ1-3, reads DVKVTQSSRYLVKRTGEKVFLECVQDMDHENMFWYRQDPGLGLRLIYFSYDVKMKEKGDIPEGYSVSREKKERFSLILESASTNQTSMYLCASGWGDSGNTIYFGEGSWLTVV.

This clonotype was counted between two and nine times. The chain uses TRBV7-9 and TRBJ1-1, with 7 bases that match TRBD1. The J segment lost 2 bases and the V segment lost 5 bases, leaving 8 bases of the junction unmatched. The length of the CDR3 is 15 residues. CDR1 SEHNR and CDR2 FQNEAQ come from the germline V gene (reference sequence). The CDR3 loop is CASSPPTGFNTEAFF. The CDR3 region has the DNA TGTGCCAGCAGCCCCCCGACAGGGTTTAACACTGAAGCTTTCTTT.